One T cell receptor (beta chain) is described in this entry. The junction departs from the called germline gene at one end, perhaps through a read error. Germline values: CDR1 LGHNT, CDR2 FRNRAP. This CDR3 region has 14 residues. This sample was included in a study of blood T cell repertoires in COVID-19. Here immunoSEQ multiplex PCR was the method, and the copy in TCRdb shows in-frame clones only, minus some. The sample has fewer than 500,000 clones; around 89% are singletons. The origin of this receptor is a young woman with acute or convalescent COVID-19. This chain links TRBV12-5 with TRBJ2-1; possibly TRBD2 for D (5 bases). The material sequenced was peripheral blood. Here the CDR3 DNA reads TGTGCTAGTGGTTTAACTCTAGCCTACAATGAGCGGTTCTTC. It yields the protein CASGLTLAYNERFF.